This TCR beta chain was identified in a study of identical twins. V lost 2 bases and J lost 4; bases outside the gene matches: 5. CDR3 length equals 15 residues. This clonotype showed up many times. TCRdb re-called the 5' RACE reads through MiXCR, storing one row per CDR3 protein. Here the sample spans hundreds of thousands of distinct CDR3 sequences, 7.5% being singletons. A further study also used this sample, focusing on yellow fever vaccine responses in identical twins.

The TCR comes from a woman aged 18-35 years in good health. Sequenced sample: CD8+ T cells sorted from blood. This chain connects TRBV12-3 or TRBV12-4 to TRBJ2-3; 8 bases are shared with TRBD1. The CDR3 loop reads CASSLSGTGADTQYF. Here the CDR3 DNA reads TGTGCCAGCAGTTTAAGTGGGACAGGCGCAGATACGCAGTATTTT.